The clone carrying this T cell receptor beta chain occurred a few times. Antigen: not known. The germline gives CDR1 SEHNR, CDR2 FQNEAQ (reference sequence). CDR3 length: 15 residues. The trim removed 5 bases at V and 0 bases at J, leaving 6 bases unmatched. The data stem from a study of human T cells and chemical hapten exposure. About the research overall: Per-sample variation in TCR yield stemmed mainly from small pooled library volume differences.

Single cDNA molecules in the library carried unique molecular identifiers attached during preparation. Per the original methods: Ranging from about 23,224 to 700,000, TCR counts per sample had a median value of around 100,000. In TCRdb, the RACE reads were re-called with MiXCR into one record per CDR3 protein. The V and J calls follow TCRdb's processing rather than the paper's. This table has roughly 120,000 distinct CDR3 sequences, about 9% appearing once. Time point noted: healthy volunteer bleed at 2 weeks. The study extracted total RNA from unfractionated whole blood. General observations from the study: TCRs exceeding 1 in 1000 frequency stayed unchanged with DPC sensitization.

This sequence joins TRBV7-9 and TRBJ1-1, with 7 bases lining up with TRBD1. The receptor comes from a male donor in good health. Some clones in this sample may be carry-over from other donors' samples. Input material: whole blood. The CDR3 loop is CASSPTGRMNTEAFF. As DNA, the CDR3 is TGTGCCAGCAGCCCGACAGGGAGAATGAACACTGAAGCTTTCTTT.